Here is one T cell receptor beta chain with its context. The antigen is undetermined. This sample is drawn from a study of blood T cells in healthy people across ages. Findings and caveats of the study: Per million T cells, the diversity of TCR beta decreased roughly linearly as age advanced. A strong correlation was seen between TCR beta diversity and naive T cell percentage. Changes in expanded clonotypes were possibly confounded, as the CMV status of donors was unknown.

The germline V gene encodes CDR1 SNHLY and CDR2 FYNNEI. This CDR3 region has 15 residues. V shed 7 bases, J shed 1 base, and the junction held 7 bases outside the gene matches. A sample-barcoded 5' primer and a J-beta primer mix were used in a second PCR of roughly 7 to 11 cycles. TCRdb processed the 5' RACE reads anew with MiXCR; each CDR3 protein has one entry. The sample contains more than 900,000 distinct CDR3 sequences, 25% to 35% of which appear only once. This sample also appeared in a second study, on T cells of mothers and their children.

The chain joins TRBV2 to TRBJ1-3, with 7 positions matching TRBD1. This sequence originates from a woman aged 40 to 50 in good health. Sequences were obtained from blood. The CDR3 nucleotides read TGTGCCAGCATTGACCAGGGGGTTTCTGGAAACACCATATATTTT. It codes for CASIDQGVSGNTIYF.